One and the same sample provided the 2 T cell receptor beta chains below, sequenced in a study of vaccination effects on CD4 cells after COVID-19. Antigen specificity for these receptors is unknown. CD4+ T cell isolation took place after about nine days of culture. Every participant took two doses of the BNT162b2 or mRNA-1273 vaccine. Assay: immunoSEQ multiplex PCR; the TCRdb copy retains only in-frame clones and omits some. Found here are around 66,000 clones, about 67% of them singletons; the top ten hold 2% to 2.5%. The material sequenced was CD4+ T cells from PBMCs cultured without peptide, taken after COVID-19 vaccination. The receptor source for this set is a human donor who received a COVID-19 vaccine.

This chain joins TRBV14 and TRBJ2-7, with D perhaps TRBD1 (6 bases). Germline V gene sequence: CDR1 SGHDN, CDR2 FVKESK. This CDR3 spans 14 amino acids. V was clipped by 1 base and J by 5 bases, with 12 bases between them. CDR3 residues: CASSQGNRANEQYV. CDR3 nucleotides: TGTGCCAGCAGCCAAGGAAACAGGGCCAACGAGCAGTACGTC.

The J gene is TRBJ2-7, the V gene TRBV6-5, with 10 positions matching TRBD1. The CDR3 consists of 14 residues. From germline, CDR1 is MNHEY and CDR2 SVGAGI. The ends lost 5 bases at V and 1 base at J; junction bases unmatched: 2. Here the CDR3 reads CASSRTGGSYEQYV. The CDR3 bases are TGTGCCAGCAGTAGGACAGGGGGATCCTACGAGCAGTACGTC.